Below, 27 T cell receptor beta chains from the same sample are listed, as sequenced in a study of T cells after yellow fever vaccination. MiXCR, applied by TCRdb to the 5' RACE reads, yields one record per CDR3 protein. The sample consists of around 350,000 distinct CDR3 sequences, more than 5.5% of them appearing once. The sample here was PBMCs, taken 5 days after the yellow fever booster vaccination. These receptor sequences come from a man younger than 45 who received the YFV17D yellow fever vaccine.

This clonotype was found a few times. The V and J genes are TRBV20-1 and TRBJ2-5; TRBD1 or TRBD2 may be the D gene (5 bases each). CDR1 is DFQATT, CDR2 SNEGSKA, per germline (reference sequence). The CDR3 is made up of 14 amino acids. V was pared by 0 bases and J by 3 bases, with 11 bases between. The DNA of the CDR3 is TGCAGTGCTAGAGATGGGGGTACTGAAGAGACCCAGTACTTC. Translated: CSARDGGTEETQYF.

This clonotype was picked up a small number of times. The chain's CDR3 is CASSFNSEYSGANVLTF. The DNA of the CDR3 is TGTGCCAGCAGTTTTAACAGCGAATACTCTGGGGCCAACGTCCTGACTTTC. V is TRBV27 and J is TRBJ2-6, with unresolved D. The germline CDR1 and CDR2 sequences are MNHEY and SMNVEV (reference sequence). Trimming shortened V by 3 bases and J by 0 bases, and 12 bases separated the two germline ends. The CDR3 has 17 amino acids.

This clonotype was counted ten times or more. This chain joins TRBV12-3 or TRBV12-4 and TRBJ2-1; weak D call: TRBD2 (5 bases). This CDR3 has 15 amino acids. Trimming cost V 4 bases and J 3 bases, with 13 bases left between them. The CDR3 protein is CASSSGLLLYNEQFF. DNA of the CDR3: TGTGCCAGCAGTTCCGGACTTTTGCTCTACAATGAGCAGTTCTTC.

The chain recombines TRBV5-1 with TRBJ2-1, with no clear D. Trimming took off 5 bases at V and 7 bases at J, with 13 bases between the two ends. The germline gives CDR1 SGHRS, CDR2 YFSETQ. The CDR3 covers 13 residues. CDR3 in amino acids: CASRVGLGNEQFF. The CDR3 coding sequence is TGCGCCAGCAGGGTCGGGCTCGGAAATGAGCAGTTCTTC.

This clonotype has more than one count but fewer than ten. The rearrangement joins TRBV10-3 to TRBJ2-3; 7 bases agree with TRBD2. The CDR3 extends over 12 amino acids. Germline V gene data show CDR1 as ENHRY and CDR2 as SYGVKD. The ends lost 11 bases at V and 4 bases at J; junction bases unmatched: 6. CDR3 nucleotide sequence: TGTGCCTCCCGGGAGGTTGCAGATACGCAGTATTTT. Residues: CASREVADTQYF.

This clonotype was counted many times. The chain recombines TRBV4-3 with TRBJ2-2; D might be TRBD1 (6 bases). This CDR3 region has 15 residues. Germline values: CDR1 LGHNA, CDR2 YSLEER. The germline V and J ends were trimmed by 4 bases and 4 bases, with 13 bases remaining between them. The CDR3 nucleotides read TGCGCCAGCAGCCCCGGGACACTTAGCACCGGGGAGCTGTTTTTT. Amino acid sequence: CASSPGTLSTGELFF.

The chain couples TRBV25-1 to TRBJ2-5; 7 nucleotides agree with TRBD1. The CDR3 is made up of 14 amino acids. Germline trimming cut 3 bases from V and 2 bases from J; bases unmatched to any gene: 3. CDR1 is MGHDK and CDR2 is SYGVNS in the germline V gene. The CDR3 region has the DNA TGTGCCAGCAGTGACTTCAGGGGGCAAGAGACCCAGTACTTC. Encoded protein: CASSDFRGQETQYF.

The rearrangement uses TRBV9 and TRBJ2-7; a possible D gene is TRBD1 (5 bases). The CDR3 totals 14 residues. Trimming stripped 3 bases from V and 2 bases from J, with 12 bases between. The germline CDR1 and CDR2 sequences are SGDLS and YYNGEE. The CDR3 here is CASSGRTPPYEQYF. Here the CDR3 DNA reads TGTGCCAGCAGCGGCCGGACACCACCCTACGAGCAGTACTTC.

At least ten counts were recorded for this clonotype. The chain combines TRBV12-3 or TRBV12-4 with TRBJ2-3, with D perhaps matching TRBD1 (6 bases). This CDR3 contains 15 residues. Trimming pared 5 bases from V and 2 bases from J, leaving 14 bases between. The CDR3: CASSDRQVITDTQYF. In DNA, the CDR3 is TGTGCCAGCAGTGACCGACAGGTTATCACAGATACGCAGTATTTT.

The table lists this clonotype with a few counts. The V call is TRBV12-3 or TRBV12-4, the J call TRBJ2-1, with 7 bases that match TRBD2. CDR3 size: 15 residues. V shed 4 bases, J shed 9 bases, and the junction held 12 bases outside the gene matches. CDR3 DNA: TGTGCCAGCAGTTACTACCCCGGACTAGAGACTGAGCAGTTCTTC. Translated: CASSYYPGLETEQFF.

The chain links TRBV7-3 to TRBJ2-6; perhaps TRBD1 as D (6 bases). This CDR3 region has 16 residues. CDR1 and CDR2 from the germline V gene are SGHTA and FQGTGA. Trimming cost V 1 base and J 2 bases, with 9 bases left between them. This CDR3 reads CASSLNSGAGANVLTF. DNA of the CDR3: TGTGCCAGCAGCTTAAACTCAGGGGCTGGGGCCAACGTCCTGACTTTC.

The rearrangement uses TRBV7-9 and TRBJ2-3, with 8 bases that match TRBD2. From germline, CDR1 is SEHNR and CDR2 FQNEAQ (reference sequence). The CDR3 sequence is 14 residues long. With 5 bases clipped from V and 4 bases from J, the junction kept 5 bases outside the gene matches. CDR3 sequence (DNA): TGTGCCAGCAGCGATGGGACTAGTGCAGATACGCAGTATTTT. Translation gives CASSDGTSADTQYF.

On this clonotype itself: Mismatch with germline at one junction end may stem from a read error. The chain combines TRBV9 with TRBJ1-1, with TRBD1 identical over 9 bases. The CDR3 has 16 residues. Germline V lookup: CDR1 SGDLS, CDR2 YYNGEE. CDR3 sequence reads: CASSVAPTGGKPEAFF. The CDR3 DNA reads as TGTGCCAGCAGTGTAGCCCCGACAGGGGGAAAGCCTGAAGCTTTCTTT.

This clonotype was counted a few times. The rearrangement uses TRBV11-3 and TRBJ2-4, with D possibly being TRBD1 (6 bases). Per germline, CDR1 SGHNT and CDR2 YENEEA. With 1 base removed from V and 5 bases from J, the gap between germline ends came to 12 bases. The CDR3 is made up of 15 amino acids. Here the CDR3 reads CASSLGATGENIQYF. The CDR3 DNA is TGTGCCAGCAGCTTAGGGGCGACAGGAGAAAACATTCAGTACTTC. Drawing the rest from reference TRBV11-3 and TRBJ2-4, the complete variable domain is EAGVVQSPRYKIIEKKQPVAFWCNPISGHNTLYWYLQNLGQGPELLIRYENEEAVDDSQLPKDRFSAERLKGVDSTLKIQPAELGDSAVYLCASSLGATGENIQYFGAGTRLSVL.

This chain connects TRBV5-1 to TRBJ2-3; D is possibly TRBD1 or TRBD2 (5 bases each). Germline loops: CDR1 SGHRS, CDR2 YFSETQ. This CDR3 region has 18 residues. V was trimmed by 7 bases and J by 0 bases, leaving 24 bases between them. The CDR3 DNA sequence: TGCGCCAGCTGTCAAGGGATAACCGGGACGTCTAGCACAGATACGCAGTATTTT. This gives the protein CASCQGITGTSSTDTQYF.

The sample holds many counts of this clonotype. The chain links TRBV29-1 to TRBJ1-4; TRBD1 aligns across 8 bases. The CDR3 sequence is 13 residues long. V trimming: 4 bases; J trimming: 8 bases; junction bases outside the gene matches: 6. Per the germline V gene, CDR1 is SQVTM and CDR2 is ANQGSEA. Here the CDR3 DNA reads TGCAGCGTTGTGTCAGGGGGCGACGAAAAACTGTTTTTT. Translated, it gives CSVVSGGDEKLFF. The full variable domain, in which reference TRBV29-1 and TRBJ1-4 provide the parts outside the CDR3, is SAVISQKPSRDICQRGTSLTIQCQVDSQVTMMFWYRQQPGQSLTLIATANQGSEATYESGFVIDKFPISRPNLTFSTLTVSNMSPEDSSIYLCSVVSGGDEKLFFGSGTQLSVL.

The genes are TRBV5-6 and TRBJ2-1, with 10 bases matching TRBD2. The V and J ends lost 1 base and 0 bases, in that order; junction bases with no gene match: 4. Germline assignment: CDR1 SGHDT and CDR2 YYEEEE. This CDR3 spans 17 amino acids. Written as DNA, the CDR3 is TGTGCCAGCAGCTTGTTGTCTAGCGGGAGCTCCTACAATGAGCAGTTCTTC. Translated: CASSLLSSGSSYNEQFF. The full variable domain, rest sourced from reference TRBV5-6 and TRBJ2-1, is DAGVTQSPTHLIKTRGQQVTLRCSPKSGHDTVSWYQQALGQGPQFIFQYYEEEERQRGNFPDRFSGHQFPNYSSELNVNALLLGDSALYLCASSLLSSGSSYNEQFFGPGTRLTVL.

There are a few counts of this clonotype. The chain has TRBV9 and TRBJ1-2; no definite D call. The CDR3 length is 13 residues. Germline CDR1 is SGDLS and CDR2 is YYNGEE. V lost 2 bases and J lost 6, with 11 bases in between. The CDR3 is CASSVTEVDGYTF. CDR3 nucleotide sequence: TGTGCCAGCAGCGTTACGGAGGTGGATGGCTACACCTTC. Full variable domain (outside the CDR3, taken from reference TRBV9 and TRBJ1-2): DSGVTQTPKHLITATGQRVTLRCSPRSGDLSVYWYQQSLDQGLQFLIQYYNGEERAKGNILERFSAQQFPDLHSELNLSSLELGDSALYFCASSVTEVDGYTFGSGTRLTVV.

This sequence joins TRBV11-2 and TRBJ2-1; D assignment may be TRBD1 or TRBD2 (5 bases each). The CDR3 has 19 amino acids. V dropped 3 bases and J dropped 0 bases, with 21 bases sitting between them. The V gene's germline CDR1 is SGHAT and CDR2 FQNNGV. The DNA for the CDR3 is TGTGCCAGCAGCTTCTGGAACCGGGACCCACAGAGCTCCTACAATGAGCAGTTCTTC. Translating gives CASSFWNRDPQSSYNEQFF.

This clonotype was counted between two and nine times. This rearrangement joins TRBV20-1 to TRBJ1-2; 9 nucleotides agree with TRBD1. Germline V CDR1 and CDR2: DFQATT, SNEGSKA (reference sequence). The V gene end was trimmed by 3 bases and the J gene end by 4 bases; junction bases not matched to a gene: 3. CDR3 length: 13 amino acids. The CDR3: CSASDRGSYGYTF. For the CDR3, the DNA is TGCAGTGCTAGTGACAGGGGGTCCTATGGCTACACCTTC.

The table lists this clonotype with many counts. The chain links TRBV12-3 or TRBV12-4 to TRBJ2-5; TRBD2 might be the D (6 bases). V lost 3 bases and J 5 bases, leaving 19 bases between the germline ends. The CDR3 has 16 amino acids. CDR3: CASSLAGSSPGETQYF. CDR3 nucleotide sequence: TGTGCCAGCAGTTTGGCCGGGAGCTCCCCCGGGGAGACCCAGTACTTC.

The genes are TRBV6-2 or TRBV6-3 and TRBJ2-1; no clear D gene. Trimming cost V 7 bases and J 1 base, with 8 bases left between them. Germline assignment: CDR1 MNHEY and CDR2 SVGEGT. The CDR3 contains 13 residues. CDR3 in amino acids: CASKELSYNEQFF. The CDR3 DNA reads TGTGCCAGCAAGGAGTTGTCCTACAATGAGCAGTTCTTC.

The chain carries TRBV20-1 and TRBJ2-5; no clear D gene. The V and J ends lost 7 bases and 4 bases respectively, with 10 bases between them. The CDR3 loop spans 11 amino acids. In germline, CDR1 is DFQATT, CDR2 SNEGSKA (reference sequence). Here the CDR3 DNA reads TGCAGTGGCTCCCAGAGAGAGACCCAGTACTTC. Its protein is CSGSQRETQYF.

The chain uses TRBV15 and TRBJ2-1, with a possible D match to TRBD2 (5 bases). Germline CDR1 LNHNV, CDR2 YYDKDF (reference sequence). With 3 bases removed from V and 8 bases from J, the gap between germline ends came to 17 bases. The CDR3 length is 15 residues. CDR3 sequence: CATSRPGLGSDEQFF. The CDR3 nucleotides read TGTGCCACCAGCAGGCCCGGACTTGGGTCGGATGAGCAGTTCTTC.

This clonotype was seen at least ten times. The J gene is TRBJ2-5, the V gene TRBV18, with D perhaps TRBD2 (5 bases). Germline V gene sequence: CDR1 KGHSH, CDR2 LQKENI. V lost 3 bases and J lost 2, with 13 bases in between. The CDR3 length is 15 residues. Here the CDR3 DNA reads TGTGCCAGCTCACCTCCCGAGCGGCAGCAAGAGACCCAGTACTTC. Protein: CASSPPERQQETQYF.

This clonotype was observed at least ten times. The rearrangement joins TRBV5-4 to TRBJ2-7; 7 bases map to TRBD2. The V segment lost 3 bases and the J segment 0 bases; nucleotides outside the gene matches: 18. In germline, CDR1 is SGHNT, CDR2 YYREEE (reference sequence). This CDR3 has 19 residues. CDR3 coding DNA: TGTGCCAGCAGCTCCCCCGGGCTAGCGGAAACTACCAACTCCTACGAGCAGTACTTC. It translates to CASSSPGLAETTNSYEQYF.

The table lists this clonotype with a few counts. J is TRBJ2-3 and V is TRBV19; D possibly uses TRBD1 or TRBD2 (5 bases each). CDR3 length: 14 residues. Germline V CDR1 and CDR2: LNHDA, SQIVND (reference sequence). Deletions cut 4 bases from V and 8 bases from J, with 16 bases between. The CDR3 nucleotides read TGTGCCAGTAGTACCCGGGACGACCACGCTACGCAGTATTTT. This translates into CASSTRDDHATQYF.